This is a list of T cell receptor beta chains from one sample in a study of Ad26.COV2.S vaccination and SARS-CoV-2 variants. Repertoires were generated with immunoSEQ multiplex PCR, while TCRdb's copy carries only in-frame clones and drops some. The sample holds about 440,000 clones, roughly nine tenths seen once. Here the sequenced sample was peripheral blood, taken in a trial of Ad26.COV2.S vaccine versus placebo. These receptors came from a person between 18 and 65 years old who received the Ad26.COV2.S COVID-19 vaccine or a placebo. The CDR3 runs from the conserved cysteine through the conserved F or W. The order of the fields is CDR3 length, D gene, V gene, clone size, J gene, CDR3 DNA, CDR3 protein. D genes are given only for firm matches. Some rows mark clone size as missing; the rest say once, few, many or name a class of expanded clone.

>13|TRBD2|TRBV6-5|NA|TRBJ2-2
TGTGCGGGCGGGAGCGGTAGCACCGGGGAGCTGTTTTTT
CAGGSGSTGELFF
>16|NA|TRBV5-8|NA|TRBJ1-1
TGTGCCAGCAGCTTCTCATTAAACTTCGCGAGGACTGAAGCTTTCTTT
CASSFSLNFARTEAFF
>19|TRBD1|TRBV4-3|NA|TRBJ2-7
TGCGCCAGCAGCCGTGCGATGACAGGGGACGGGGCGAGCTCCTACGAGCAGTACTTC
CASSRAMTGDGASSYEQYF
>12|NA|TRBV2|few|TRBJ1-2
TGTGCCAGCAGTGCTAGTGGAGATGGCTACACCTTC
CASSASGDGYTF
>14|TRBD1|TRBV13|few|TRBJ1-2
TGTGCCAGCAGCCTAAACAGGGGTCGCTATGGCTACACCTTC
CASSLNRGRYGYTF
>13|NA|TRBV7-3|once|TRBJ2-1
TGTGCCAGCAGCTCCTCCGACAGGCCAGAGCAGTTCTTC
CASSSSDRPEQFF
>16|NA|TRBV28|NA|TRBJ2-3
TGTGCCAGCAGCCGGTCTTCAGACAGGATCACAGATACGCAGTATTTT
CASSRSSDRITDTQYF
>15|NA|TRBV5-5|NA|TRBJ2-7
TGTGCCAGCACCTTGACGACAGGAGGAGAGTACGAGCAGTACTTC
CASTLTTGGEYEQYF
>16|TRBD1|TRBV28|NA|TRBJ1-5
TGTGCCAGCAGCTCCGGGACAGGGCCCTTACGTCAGCCCCAGCATTTT
CASSSGTGPLRQPQHF
>16|TRBD2|TRBV11-2|NA|TRBJ2-1
TGTGCCAGCAGCTTACCGGGACTAGGGCCCTACAATGAGCAGTTCTTC
CASSLPGLGPYNEQFF
>18|NA|TRBV7-8|NA|TRBJ1-5
TGTGCCAGCAGCTTAGCGAGCAGGGCAGGGACGAGCAATCAGCCCCAGCATTTT
CASSLASRAGTSNQPQHF
>14|TRBD1|TRBV29-1|NA|TRBJ2-7
TGCAGCGTTGAAGGGGGACAGGGTGGGTACGAGCAGTACTTC
CSVEGGQGGYEQYF
>15|NA|TRBV6-2/TRBV6-3|NA|TRBJ1-6
TGTGCCAGCAGTTACCGGGACCTCCGCGGGACACCCCTCCACTTT
CASSYRDLRGTPLHF
>16|NA|TRBV4-2|NA|TRBJ2-1
TGTGCCAGCAGCCAAGGAACTAGTTTCCAAGACAATGAGCAGTTCTTC
CASSQGTSFQDNEQFF